The source of this TCR beta chain is a study of T-cell reconstitution after alpha-beta-depleted transplantation in children. The library targeted TCRbeta and was prepared with unique molecular identifiers. MiXCR, run by TCRdb on the PCR reads, gives a single entry per CDR3 protein. The sample has hundreds of thousands of distinct CDR3 sequences, 6% to 10% seen once. With respect to this clonotype: Its target is unknown.

The CDR3 totals 19 residues. The germline V and J ends were trimmed by 4 bases and 5 bases, with 29 bases remaining between them. Germline CDR1 and CDR2: MGHRA and YSYEKL. Overall study findings and caveats: Most T-cell counts and diversity one year after the transplant came from T cells that were newly produced. After transplant, at about two months, alpha-beta T cells were reportedly derived from several hundred expanded graft clones. Where some patients showed high TCRbeta diversity at day 60, it came from recipient T cells and thymic progenitors that had survived.

The receptor's source is a female patient between 2 and 15 years old who had a stem cell transplant for Fanconi anemia, so the T cells may come from the graft donor. The rearrangement links TRBV4-1 to TRBJ2-5; a possible D gene is TRBD2 (5 bases). The starting material was peripheral blood, obtained 360 days after TCRalphabeta/CD19-depleted stem cell transplant. CDR3 sequence (DNA): TGCGCCAGCAGCCGGAGGATAGCCCTCACCCCTCCAAGTCGTGAGACCCAGTACTTC. This encodes CASSRRIALTPPSRETQYF.